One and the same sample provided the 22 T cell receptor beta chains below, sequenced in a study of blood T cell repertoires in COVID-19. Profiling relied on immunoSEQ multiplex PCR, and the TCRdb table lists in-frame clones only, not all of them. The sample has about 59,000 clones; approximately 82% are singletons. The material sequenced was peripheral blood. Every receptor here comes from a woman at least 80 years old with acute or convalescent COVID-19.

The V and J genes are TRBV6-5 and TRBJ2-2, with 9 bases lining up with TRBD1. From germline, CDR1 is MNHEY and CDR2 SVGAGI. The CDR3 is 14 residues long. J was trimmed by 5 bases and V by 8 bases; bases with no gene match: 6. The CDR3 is CASGRTGVTGELFF. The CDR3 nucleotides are TGTGCCAGCGGAAGGACAGGGGTGACCGGGGAGCTGTTTTTT.

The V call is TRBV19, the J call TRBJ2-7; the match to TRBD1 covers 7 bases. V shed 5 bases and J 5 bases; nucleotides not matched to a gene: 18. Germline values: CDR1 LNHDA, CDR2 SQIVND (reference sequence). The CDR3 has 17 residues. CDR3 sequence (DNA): TGTGCCAGTAGTCCTATCGGCAGGGGGAACGGGGACGACGAGCAGTACTTC. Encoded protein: CASSPIGRGNGDDEQYF.

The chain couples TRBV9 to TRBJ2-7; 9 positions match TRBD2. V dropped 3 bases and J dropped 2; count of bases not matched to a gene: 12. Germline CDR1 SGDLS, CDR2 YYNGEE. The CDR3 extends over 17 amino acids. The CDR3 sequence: CASSADPSSGDAYEQYF. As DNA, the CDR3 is TGTGCCAGCAGCGCTGACCCTTCTAGCGGGGATGCCTACGAGCAGTACTTC.

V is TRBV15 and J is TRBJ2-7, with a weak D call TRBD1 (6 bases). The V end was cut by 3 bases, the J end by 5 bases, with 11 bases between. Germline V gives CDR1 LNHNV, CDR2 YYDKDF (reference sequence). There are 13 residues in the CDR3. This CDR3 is CATSRVQGHEQYF. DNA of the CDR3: TGTGCCACCAGCAGGGTACAGGGCCACGAGCAGTACTTC.

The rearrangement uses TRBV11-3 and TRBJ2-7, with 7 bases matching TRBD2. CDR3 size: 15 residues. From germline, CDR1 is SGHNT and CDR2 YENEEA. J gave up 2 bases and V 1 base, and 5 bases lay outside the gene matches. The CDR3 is CASSLGGGRAYEQYF. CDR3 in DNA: TGTGCCAGCAGCTTAGGGGGGGGAAGGGCCTACGAGCAGTACTTC.

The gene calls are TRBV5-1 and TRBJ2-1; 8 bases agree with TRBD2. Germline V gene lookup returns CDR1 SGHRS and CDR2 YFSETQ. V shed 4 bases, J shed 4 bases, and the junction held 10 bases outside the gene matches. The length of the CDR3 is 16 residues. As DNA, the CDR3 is TGCGCCAGCAGCCTGGTGGCGGGAGGTACTTACAATGAGCAGTTCTTC. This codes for CASSLVAGGTYNEQFF.

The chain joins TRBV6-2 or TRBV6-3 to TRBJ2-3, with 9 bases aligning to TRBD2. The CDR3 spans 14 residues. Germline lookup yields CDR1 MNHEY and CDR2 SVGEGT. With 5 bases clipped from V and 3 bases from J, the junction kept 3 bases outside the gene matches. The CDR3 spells CASSQSGRTDTQYF. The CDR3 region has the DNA TGTGCCAGCAGTCAGAGCGGGAGGACAGATACGCAGTATTTT.

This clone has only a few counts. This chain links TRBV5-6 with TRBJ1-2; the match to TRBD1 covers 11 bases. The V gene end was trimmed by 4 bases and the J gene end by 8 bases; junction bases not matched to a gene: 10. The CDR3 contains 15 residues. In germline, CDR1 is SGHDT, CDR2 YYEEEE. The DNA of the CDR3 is TGTGCCAGCAGCGCAGGACAGGGGGCCTCTTCGGGCTACACCTTC. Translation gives CASSAGQGASSGYTF. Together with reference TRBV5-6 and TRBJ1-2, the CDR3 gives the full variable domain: DAGVTQSPTHLIKTRGQQVTLRCSPKSGHDTVSWYQQALGQGPQFIFQYYEEEERQRGNFPDRFSGHQFPNYSSELNVNALLLGDSALYLCASSAGQGASSGYTFGSGTRLTVV.

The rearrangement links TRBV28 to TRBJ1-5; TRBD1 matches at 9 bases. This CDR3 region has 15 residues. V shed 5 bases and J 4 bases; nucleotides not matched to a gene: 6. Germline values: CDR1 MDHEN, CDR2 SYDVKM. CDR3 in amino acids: CASSPPGTGNQPQHF. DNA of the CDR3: TGTGCCAGCAGTCCCCCCGGGACAGGGAATCAGCCCCAGCATTTT. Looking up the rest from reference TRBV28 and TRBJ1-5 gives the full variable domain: DVKVTQSSRYLVKRTGEKVFLECVQDMDHENMFWYRQDPGLGLRLIYFSYDVKMKEKGDIPEGYSVSREKKERFSLILESASTNQTSMYLCASSPPGTGNQPQHFGDGTRLSIL.

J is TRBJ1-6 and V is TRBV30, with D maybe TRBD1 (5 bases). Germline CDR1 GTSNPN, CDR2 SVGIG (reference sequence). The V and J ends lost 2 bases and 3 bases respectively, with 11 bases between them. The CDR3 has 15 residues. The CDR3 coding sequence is TGTGCCTGGAGTAAAGGGGCAGGCTATAATTCACCCCTCCACTTT. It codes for CAWSKGAGYNSPLHF.

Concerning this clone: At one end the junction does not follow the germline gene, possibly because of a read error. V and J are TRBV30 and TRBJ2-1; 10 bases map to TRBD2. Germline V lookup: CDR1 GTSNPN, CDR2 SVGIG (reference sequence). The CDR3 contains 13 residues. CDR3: CARSGGAGNEQFF. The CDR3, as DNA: TGTGCCCGGAGCGGGGGGGCCGGGAATGAGCAGTTCTTC. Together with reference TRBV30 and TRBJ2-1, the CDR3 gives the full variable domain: SQTIHQWPATLVQPVGSPLSLECTVEGTSNPNLYWYRQAAGRGLQLLFYSVGIGQISSEVPQNLSASRPQDRQFILSSKKLLLSDSGFYLCARSGGAGNEQFFGPGTRLTVL.

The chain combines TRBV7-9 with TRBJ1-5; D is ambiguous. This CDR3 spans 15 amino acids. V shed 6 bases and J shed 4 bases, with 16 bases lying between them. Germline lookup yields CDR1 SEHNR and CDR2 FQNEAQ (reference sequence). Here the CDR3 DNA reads TGTGCCAGCAGTAAAGGAGTGACGGGGAATCAGCCCCAGCATTTT. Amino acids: CASSKGVTGNQPQHF.

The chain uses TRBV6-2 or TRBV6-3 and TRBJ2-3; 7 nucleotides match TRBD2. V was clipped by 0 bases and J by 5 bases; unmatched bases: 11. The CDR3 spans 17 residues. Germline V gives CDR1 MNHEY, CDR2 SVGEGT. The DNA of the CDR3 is TGTGCCAGCAGTTACTCGAAGGTGGGAGGGATGCGAGATACGCAGTATTTT. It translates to CASSYSKVGGMRDTQYF.

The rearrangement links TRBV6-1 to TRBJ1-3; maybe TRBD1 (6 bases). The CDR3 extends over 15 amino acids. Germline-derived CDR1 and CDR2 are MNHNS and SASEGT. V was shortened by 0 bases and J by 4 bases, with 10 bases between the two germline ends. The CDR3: CASSEAGGHGNTIYF. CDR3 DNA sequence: TGTGCCAGCAGTGAAGCCGGGGGGCACGGAAACACCATATATTTT.

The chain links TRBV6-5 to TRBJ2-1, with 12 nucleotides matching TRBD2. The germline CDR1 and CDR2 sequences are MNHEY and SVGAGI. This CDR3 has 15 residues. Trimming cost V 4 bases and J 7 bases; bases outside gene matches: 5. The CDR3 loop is CASSSRTSGKNEQFF. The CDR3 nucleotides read TGTGCCAGCAGTTCCCGGACTAGCGGGAAAAATGAGCAGTTCTTC.

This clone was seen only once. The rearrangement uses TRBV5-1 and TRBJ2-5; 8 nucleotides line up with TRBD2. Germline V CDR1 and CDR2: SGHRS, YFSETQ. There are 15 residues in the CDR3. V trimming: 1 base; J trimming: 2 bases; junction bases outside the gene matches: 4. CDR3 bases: TGCGCCAGCAGCTTGTTAGCGGGGATACAAGAGACCCAGTACTTC. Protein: CASSLLAGIQETQYF.

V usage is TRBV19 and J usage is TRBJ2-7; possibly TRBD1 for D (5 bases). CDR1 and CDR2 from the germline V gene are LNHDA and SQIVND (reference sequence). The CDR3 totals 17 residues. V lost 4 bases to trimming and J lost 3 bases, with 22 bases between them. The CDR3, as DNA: TGTGCCAGTAGTAACCCCGGTTCGGGCACTACAGGCTACGAGCAGTACTTC. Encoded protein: CASSNPGSGTTGYEQYF.

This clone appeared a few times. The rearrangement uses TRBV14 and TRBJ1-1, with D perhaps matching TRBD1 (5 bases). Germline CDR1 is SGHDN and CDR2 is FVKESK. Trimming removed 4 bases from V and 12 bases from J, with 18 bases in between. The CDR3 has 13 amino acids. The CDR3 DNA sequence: TGTGCCAGCAGCCTCGTCGCCGGGGGGAAAACTTTCTTT. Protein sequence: CASSLVAGGKTFF.

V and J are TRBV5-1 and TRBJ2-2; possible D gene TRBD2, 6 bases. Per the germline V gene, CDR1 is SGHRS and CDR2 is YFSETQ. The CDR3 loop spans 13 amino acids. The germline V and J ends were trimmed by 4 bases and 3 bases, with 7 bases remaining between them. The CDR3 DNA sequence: TGCGCCAGCAGCCCGGGGGACACCGGGGAGCTGTTTTTT. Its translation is CASSPGDTGELFF.

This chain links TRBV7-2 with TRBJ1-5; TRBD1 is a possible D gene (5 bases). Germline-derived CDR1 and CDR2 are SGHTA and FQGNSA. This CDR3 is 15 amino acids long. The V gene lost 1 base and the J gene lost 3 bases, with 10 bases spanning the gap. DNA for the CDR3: TGTGCCAGCAGCTTAGGACAGCCTCTCAATCAGCCCCAGCATTTT. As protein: CASSLGQPLNQPQHF.

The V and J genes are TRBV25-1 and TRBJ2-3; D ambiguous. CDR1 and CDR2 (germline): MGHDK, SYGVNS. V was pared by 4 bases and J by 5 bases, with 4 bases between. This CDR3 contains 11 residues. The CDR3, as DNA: TGTGCCAGCAGTGCGGGAGATACGCAGTATTTT. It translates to CASSAGDTQYF.

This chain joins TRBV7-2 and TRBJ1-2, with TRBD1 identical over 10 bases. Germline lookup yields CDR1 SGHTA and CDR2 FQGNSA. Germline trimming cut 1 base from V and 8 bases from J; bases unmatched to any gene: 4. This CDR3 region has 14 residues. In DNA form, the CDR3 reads TGTGCCAGCAGCTTAGGACAGGGGGCCGGGGGCTACACCTTC. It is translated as CASSLGQGAGGYTF.